What follows is one T cell receptor beta chain and its context. V dropped 2 bases and J dropped 5 bases, with 18 bases sitting between them. The length of the CDR3 is 16 residues. Germline assignment: CDR1 SNHLY and CDR2 FYNNEI. The data belong to a study of T cell changes during pregnancy in multiple sclerosis. The repertoire was sequenced with immunoSEQ multiplex PCR; TCRdb's copy has only in-frame clones and lacks some. The sample holds 20,000 to 30,000 clones, about 88% seen once. This specimen consisted of CD4+ T cells from peripheral blood mononuclear cells, obtained in the first trimester of pregnancy. The chain employs TRBV2 and TRBJ1-2, with D tentatively TRBD1 (6 bases). The receptor was isolated from a female donor in good health, enrolled as a control in a pregnancy study. This chain's CDR3 is CASSERWQGRGYGYTF. CDR3 bases: TGTGCCAGCAGTGAACGGTGGCAGGGGAGAGGTTATGGCTACACCTTC. The whole variable domain, filled in from reference TRBV2 and TRBJ1-2, reads EPEVTQTPSHQVTQMGQEVILRCVPISNHLYFYWYRQILGQKVEFLVSFYNNEISEKSEIFDDQFSVERPDGSNFTLKIRSTKLEDSAMYFCASSERWQGRGYGYTFGSGTRLTVV.